These 27 T cell receptor beta chains were sequenced from one sample in a study of OX40 agonist ivuxolimab in advanced cancers. Using immunoSEQ multiplex PCR, the repertoire was profiled, and TCRdb retains in-frame clones only, with some absent. The table lists tens of thousands of clones, roughly 84% of them singletons. The sequenced sample was CD4+ or CD8+ T cells sorted from blood, obtained in a trial of the OX40 agonist ivuxolimab. The receptors stem from an adult with an advanced solid tumor such as melanoma, head and neck, liver or kidney cancer.

The chain carries TRBV6-6 and TRBJ1-5, with D unresolved. Deletions cut 5 bases from V and 4 bases from J, with 12 bases between. Germline V gene data show CDR1 as MNHNY and CDR2 as SVGAGI (reference sequence). The CDR3 totals 14 residues. CDR3 nucleotides: TGTGCCAGCAGTCCCGGGGAGCGAAATCAGCCCCAGCATTTT. This codes for CASSPGERNQPQHF.

The chain uses TRBV11-1 and TRBJ2-7; possibly TRBD1 for D (5 bases). This CDR3 is built from 14 residues. The germline CDR1 and CDR2 sequences are SGHAT and FQDESV (reference sequence). V lost 1 base and J lost 5, with 12 bases in between. CDR3 nucleotide sequence: TGTGCCAGCAGCTTAGGCCAGGGAATCCACGAGCAGTACTTC. Amino acid sequence: CASSLGQGIHEQYF.

This rearrangement joins TRBV7-9 to TRBJ1-1; D is perhaps TRBD1 (5 bases). Trimming shortened V by 2 bases and J by 0 bases, and 13 bases separated the two germline ends. The CDR3 is 16 residues long. The germline gives CDR1 SEHNR, CDR2 FQNEAQ (reference sequence). For the CDR3, the DNA is TGTGCCAGCAGCTTATTGCAGGGTGGGATGAACACTGAAGCTTTCTTT. Amino acids: CASSLLQGGMNTEAFF. Variable domain in full (rest from reference TRBV7-9 and TRBJ1-1): DTGVSQNPRHKITKRGQNVTFRCDPISEHNRLYWYRQTLGQGPEFLTYFQNEAQLEKSRLLSDRFSAERPKGSFSTLEIQRTEQGDSAMYLCASSLLQGGMNTEAFFGQGTRLTVV.

The chain uses TRBV2 and TRBJ2-2; D remains ambiguous. The CDR3 totals 15 residues. Trimming took off 4 bases at V and 2 bases at J, with 11 bases between the two ends. Germline CDR1 SNHLY, CDR2 FYNNEI. The CDR3 DNA sequence: TGTGCCAGCAGTGGGGAACAACCCAACACCGGGGAGCTGTTTTTT. Translation: CASSGEQPNTGELFF. The full variable domain, with the rest looked up from reference TRBV2 and TRBJ2-2, is EPEVTQTPSHQVTQMGQEVILRCVPISNHLYFYWYRQILGQKVEFLVSFYNNEISEKSEIFDDQFSVERPDGSNFTLKIRSTKLEDSAMYFCASSGEQPNTGELFFGEGSRLTVL.

The V call is TRBV2, the J call TRBJ2-1, with 10 bases matching TRBD2. The CDR3 consists of 15 residues. The germline CDR1 and CDR2 sequences are SNHLY and FYNNEI. V lost 5 bases, J lost 4 bases, and 5 bases stayed unmatched. CDR3 sequence reads: CASSSRTSGYNEQFF. In nucleotides, the CDR3 is TGTGCCAGCAGTAGCCGGACTAGCGGTTACAATGAGCAGTTCTTC.

The chain uses TRBV6-5 and TRBJ1-2, with D unclear. The CDR3 is made up of 12 amino acids. Looked up from germline, CDR1 is MNHEY and CDR2 is SVGAGI. V was trimmed by 5 bases and J by 2 bases, leaving 6 bases between them. The DNA for the CDR3 is TGTGCCAGCAGTCCAGCAAACTATGGCTACACCTTC. Its protein product is CASSPANYGYTF.

V usage is TRBV4-3 and J usage is TRBJ2-7; TRBD1 aligns across 9 bases. Per germline, CDR1 LGHNA and CDR2 YSLEER. Unmatched junction bases numbered 9, after V lost 0 bases and J lost 3 bases. There are 17 residues in the CDR3. Here the CDR3 DNA reads TGCGCCAGCAGCCAAGAGGTCCCGGGACAGGGTATCTACGAGCAGTACTTC. Translating it yields CASSQEVPGQGIYEQYF.

The chain is built from TRBV2 and TRBJ1-2; D may be TRBD1 (5 bases). CDR3 length equals 15 residues. The germline V gene has CDR1 SNHLY and CDR2 FYNNEI. The germline V and J ends were trimmed by 2 bases and 2 bases, with 12 bases remaining between them. CDR3 in DNA: TGTGCCAGCAGTGAATGGGGGAGGGGAAACTATGGCTACACCTTC. This sequence encodes CASSEWGRGNYGYTF.

V gene TRBV27 combines with J gene TRBJ2-1; perhaps TRBD1 as D (6 bases). V dropped 2 bases and J dropped 0 bases, with 11 bases sitting between them. Germline V lookup: CDR1 MNHEY, CDR2 SMNVEV (reference sequence). This CDR3 has 16 residues. The CDR3 DNA is TGTGCCAGCAGTTTAAAGACAGGAAGCTCCTACAATGAGCAGTTCTTC. The encoded protein is CASSLKTGSSYNEQFF.

This clone was seen once. V and J are TRBV18 and TRBJ2-2; 8 nucleotides align to TRBD1. CDR1 and CDR2 (germline): KGHSH, LQKENI. The CDR3 is 16 residues long. Trimming at V came to 0 bases and at J to 3 bases, leaving 3 bases not matched to a gene. CDR3 nucleotide sequence: TGTGCCAGCTCACCACCGGACAGGGTGCACACCGGGGAGCTGTTTTTT. Amino acids: CASSPPDRVHTGELFF.

The J gene is TRBJ1-5, the V gene TRBV11-2; TRBD1 agrees at 7 bases. V trimming: 5 bases; J trimming: 4 bases; junction bases outside the gene matches: 11. The CDR3 totals 16 residues. The germline V gene encodes CDR1 SGHAT and CDR2 FQNNGV. CDR3 sequence reads: CASSPSGTVGNQPQHF. Here the CDR3 DNA reads TGTGCCAGCAGCCCCAGCGGGACAGTCGGAAATCAGCCCCAGCATTTT.

This clone was counted between two and nine times. V usage is TRBV5-1 and J usage is TRBJ1-1, with D perhaps TRBD1 (6 bases). The CDR3 is 15 amino acids. Germline V gene sequence: CDR1 SGHRS, CDR2 YFSETQ. The V end lost 4 bases, the J end lost 5 bases, and 18 bases lay between the germline ends. CDR3 DNA sequence: TGCGCCAGCAGCGGCTCCGCGGGGGGCAAAACTGAAGCTTTCTTT. This translates into CASSGSAGGKTEAFF.

This chain links TRBV11-2 with TRBJ1-5; D unresolved. V dropped 6 bases and J dropped 3 bases, with 12 bases sitting between them. There are 14 residues in the CDR3. Germline CDR1 SGHAT, CDR2 FQNNGV. The CDR3 region is CASREGGPNQPQHF. DNA for the CDR3: TGTGCCAGCAGGGAAGGCGGGCCCAATCAGCCCCAGCATTTT.

The rearrangement joins TRBV7-9 to TRBJ1-2; TRBD1 is a possible D gene (5 bases). The ends were cut back, 5 bases at V and 4 bases at J, with 14 bases in the middle. The length of the CDR3 is 14 residues. Germline V gene data show CDR1 as SEHNR and CDR2 as FQNEAQ (reference sequence). The CDR3 region has the DNA TGTGCCAGCAGCCACTCAGGGCTGGGCTATGGCTACACCTTC. This translates into CASSHSGLGYGYTF.

The V call is TRBV7-9, the J call TRBJ2-3, with no clear D. CDR3 length: 13 amino acids. Trimming took off 5 bases at V and 7 bases at J, with 13 bases between the two ends. Germline values: CDR1 SEHNR, CDR2 FQNEAQ (reference sequence). CDR3 region: CASSHGVEYTQYF. The CDR3 DNA reads TGTGCCAGCAGCCATGGAGTTGAGTATACGCAGTATTTT.

The gene calls are TRBV6-6 and TRBJ2-7, with D tentatively TRBD1 or TRBD2 (6 bases each). The CDR3 is made up of 15 amino acids. Germline values: CDR1 MNHNY, CDR2 SVGAGI (reference sequence). V was clipped by 6 bases and J by 0 bases, with 15 bases between them. This CDR3 reads CASSPRGLYSYEQYF. CDR3 in DNA: TGTGCCAGCAGCCCCCGGGGGCTCTACTCCTACGAGCAGTACTTC.

This sequence joins TRBV18 and TRBJ2-4; D not certain. The ends were cut back, 5 bases at V and 4 bases at J, with 9 bases in the middle. This CDR3 has 13 amino acids. The germline gives CDR1 KGHSH, CDR2 LQKENI. The CDR3: CASSNGPKNIQYF. The CDR3, as DNA: TGTGCCAGCTCAAATGGACCTAAAAACATTCAGTACTTC.

The V and J genes are TRBV7-2 and TRBJ2-1; D remains unclear. This CDR3 is 15 amino acids long. V was clipped by 2 bases and J by 6 bases, with 14 bases between them. Germline CDR1 SGHTA, CDR2 FQGNSA. The CDR3 is CASSLHRISGNEQFF. The CDR3 DNA is TGTGCCAGCAGCTTACATAGGATTTCGGGCAATGAGCAGTTCTTC.

This chain connects TRBV27 to TRBJ2-7, with unresolved D. This CDR3 is 14 amino acids long. In germline, CDR1 is MNHEY, CDR2 SMNVEV (reference sequence). V lost 2 bases and J lost 2, with 10 bases in between. CDR3 loop: CASSLNSRTYEQYF. In nucleotides, the CDR3 is TGTGCCAGCAGTTTAAACTCGCGGACCTACGAGCAGTACTTC.

This chain uses TRBV20-1 with TRBJ1-2; D call uncertain. The V gene's germline CDR1 is DFQATT and CDR2 SNEGSKA (reference sequence). The CDR3 runs 10 residues. V shed 6 bases and J shed 4 bases, with 6 bases lying between them. The CDR3 region is CSAPFYGYTF. The CDR3 region has the DNA TGCAGTGCCCCCTTCTATGGCTACACCTTC.

The rearrangement links TRBV7-2 to TRBJ2-7; tentatively, D is TRBD1 (5 bases). V gave up 5 bases and J gave up 6 bases, with 17 bases separating them. Per germline, CDR1 SGHTA and CDR2 FQGNSA. The CDR3 contains 14 residues. The CDR3 DNA follows: TGTGCCAGCAGCCACGACAGAGGCCGTTTCGAGCAGTACTTC. This gives the protein CASSHDRGRFEQYF.

The chain uses TRBV7-2 and TRBJ1-2, with TRBD1 matching over 10 bases. The CDR3 totals 14 residues. Germline V CDR1 and CDR2: SGHTA, FQGNSA. Trimming took 3 bases from V and 8 from J; bases not matched to a gene: 6. The CDR3 bases are TGTGCCAGCAGCTTTCGACAGGGGGCGATAGGCTACACCTTC. Its translation is CASSFRQGAIGYTF.

The table lists this clone with a few counts. The rearrangement uses TRBV19 and TRBJ1-1, with a weak D call TRBD1 (6 bases). V lost 10 bases, J lost 5 bases, and 23 bases lay in between. The CDR3 has 15 amino acids. Per the germline V gene, CDR1 is LNHDA and CDR2 is SQIVND (reference sequence). The CDR3 DNA is TGTGCCACTAAGGCTACCATGGGAGGGGGGACTGAAGCTTTCTTT. Protein product: CATKATMGGGTEAFF.

The chain carries TRBV27 and TRBJ2-2; 8 positions match TRBD2. In germline, CDR1 is MNHEY, CDR2 SMNVEV (reference sequence). With 0 bases clipped from V and 3 bases from J, the junction kept 6 bases outside the gene matches. The CDR3 spans 17 residues. The DNA of the CDR3 is TGTGCCAGCAGTTTATCGATCGCAGCGGGGGACACCGGGGAGCTGTTTTTT. As protein: CASSLSIAAGDTGELFF.

The V call is TRBV6-5, the J call TRBJ2-2; 9 nucleotides agree with TRBD2. The germline V gene encodes CDR1 MNHEY and CDR2 SVGAGI. With V trimmed by 5 bases and J by 4 bases, 5 bases remained unmatched. The CDR3 has 15 amino acids. The CDR3: CASSGRLAVTGELFF. The CDR3 DNA reads TGTGCCAGCAGTGGCAGACTAGCGGTCACCGGGGAGCTGTTTTTT.

This rearrangement joins TRBV4-1 to TRBJ1-3; D perhaps matches TRBD1 (5 bases). Germline V gene sequence: CDR1 MGHRA, CDR2 YSYEKL. This CDR3 is built from 14 residues. Deletions cut 5 bases from V and 4 bases from J, with 12 bases between. CDR3 bases: TGCGCCAGCAGCTGGGGACCGGAGGGAAACACCATATATTTT. Protein: CASSWGPEGNTIYF.

J is TRBJ1-1 and V is TRBV10-3; possible D gene TRBD1, 5 bases. V was pared by 10 bases and J by 8 bases, with 20 bases between. The CDR3 covers 13 residues. Germline V gives CDR1 ENHRY, CDR2 SYGVKD. The CDR3 loop is CATSTSGSPEAFF. CDR3 coding DNA: TGTGCCACTTCTACCTCAGGGTCGCCCGAAGCTTTCTTT.